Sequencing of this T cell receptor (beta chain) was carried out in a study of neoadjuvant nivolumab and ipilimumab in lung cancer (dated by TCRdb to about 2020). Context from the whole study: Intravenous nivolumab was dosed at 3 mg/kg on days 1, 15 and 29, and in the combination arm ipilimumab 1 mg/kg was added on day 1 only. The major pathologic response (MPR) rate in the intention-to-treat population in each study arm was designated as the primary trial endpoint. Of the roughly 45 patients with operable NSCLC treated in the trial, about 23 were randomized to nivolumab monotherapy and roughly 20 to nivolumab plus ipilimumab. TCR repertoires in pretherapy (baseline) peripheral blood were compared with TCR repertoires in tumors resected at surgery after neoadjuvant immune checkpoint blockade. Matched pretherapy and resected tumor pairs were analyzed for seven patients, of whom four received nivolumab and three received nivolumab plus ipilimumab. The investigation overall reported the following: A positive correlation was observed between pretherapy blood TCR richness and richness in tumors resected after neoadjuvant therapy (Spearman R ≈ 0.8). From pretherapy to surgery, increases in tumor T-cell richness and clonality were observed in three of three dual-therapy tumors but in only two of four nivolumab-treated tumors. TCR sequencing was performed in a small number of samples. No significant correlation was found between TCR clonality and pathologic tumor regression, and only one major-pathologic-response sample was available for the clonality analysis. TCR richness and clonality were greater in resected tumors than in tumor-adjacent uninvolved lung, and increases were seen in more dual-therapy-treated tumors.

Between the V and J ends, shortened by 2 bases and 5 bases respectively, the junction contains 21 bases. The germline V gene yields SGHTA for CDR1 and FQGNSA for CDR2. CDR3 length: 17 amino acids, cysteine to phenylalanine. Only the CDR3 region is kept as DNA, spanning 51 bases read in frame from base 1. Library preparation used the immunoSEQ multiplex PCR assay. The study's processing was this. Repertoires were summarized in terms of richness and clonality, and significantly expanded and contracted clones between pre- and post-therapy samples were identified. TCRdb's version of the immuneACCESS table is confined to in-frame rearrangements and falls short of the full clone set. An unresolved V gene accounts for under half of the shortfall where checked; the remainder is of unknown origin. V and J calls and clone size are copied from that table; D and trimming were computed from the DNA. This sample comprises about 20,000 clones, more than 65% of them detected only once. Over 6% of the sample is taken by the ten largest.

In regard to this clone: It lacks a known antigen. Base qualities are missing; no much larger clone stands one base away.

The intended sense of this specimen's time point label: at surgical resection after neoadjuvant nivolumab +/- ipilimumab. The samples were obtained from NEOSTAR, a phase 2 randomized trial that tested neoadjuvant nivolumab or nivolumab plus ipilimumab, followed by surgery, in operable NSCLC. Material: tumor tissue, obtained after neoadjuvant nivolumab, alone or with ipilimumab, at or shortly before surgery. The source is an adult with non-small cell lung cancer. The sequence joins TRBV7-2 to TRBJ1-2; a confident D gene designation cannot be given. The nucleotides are TGTGCCAGCAGCTTAAGTGCAGGCCACACTCCTATGTATGGCTACACCTTC. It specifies CASSLSAGHTPMYGYTF.